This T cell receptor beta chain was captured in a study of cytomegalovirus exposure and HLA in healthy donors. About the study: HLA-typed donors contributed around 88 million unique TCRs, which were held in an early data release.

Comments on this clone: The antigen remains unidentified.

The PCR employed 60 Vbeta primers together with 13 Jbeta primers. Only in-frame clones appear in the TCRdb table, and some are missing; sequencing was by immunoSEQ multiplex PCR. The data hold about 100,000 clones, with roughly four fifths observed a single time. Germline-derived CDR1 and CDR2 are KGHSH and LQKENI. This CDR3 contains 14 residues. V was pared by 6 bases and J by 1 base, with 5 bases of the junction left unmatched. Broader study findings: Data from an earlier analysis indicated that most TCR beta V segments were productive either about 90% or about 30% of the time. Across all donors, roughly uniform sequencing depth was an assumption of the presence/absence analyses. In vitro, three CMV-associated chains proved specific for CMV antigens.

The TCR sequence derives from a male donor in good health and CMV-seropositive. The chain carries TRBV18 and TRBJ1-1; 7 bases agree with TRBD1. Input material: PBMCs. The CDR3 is CASSRRQGNTEAFF. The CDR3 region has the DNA TGTGCCAGCTCGCGTAGACAGGGGAACACTGAAGCTTTCTTT.